A single count supports the clone carrying this TCR beta chain. The antigen is undetermined. Trimming cost V 2 bases and J 4 bases; bases outside gene matches: 5. This CDR3 comprises 17 residues. The V gene's germline CDR1 is SGHDN and CDR2 FVKESK. The PCR was carried out with 60 Vbeta primers and 13 Jbeta primers. The assay was immunoSEQ multiplex PCR, and TCRdb's table has in-frame clones only and misses some. The repertoire holds about 140,000 clones, about four fifths seen once, with 2.8% in the top ten. The data stem from a study of cytomegalovirus exposure and HLA in healthy donors. Study findings and constraints: In a later analysis, a genetic analysis reported fewer productive-TCR N-insertions in an Asian-associated ancestry cluster than the cohort average. In a later analysis, at a false discovery rate of 0.05, under 20,000 TCR beta sequences were associated with HLA alleles. Among TCR beta chains, those listed as cytomegalovirus-associated numbered roughly 150.

The TCR comes from a male donor in good health and CMV-seronegative. The sample consisted of PBMCs. The chain recombines TRBV14 with TRBJ2-3; 14 nucleotides align to TRBD2. The DNA of the CDR3 is TGTGCCAGCAGCCAACCTCGGACTAGCGGGAGGCCAGATACGCAGTATTTT. Translating it yields CASSQPRTSGRPDTQYF.